This T cell receptor (beta chain) stems from a study of blood T cell repertoires in COVID-19. Looking at the study overall: Nucleic acid was either cDNA or gDNA, and it came from T cells, B-cell-depleted T cells, or PBMCs.

Assay: immunoSEQ multiplex PCR; the TCRdb copy retains only in-frame clones and omits some. Of over 55,000 clones listed, 75% to 90% are singletons. This clone occurred a few times. This receptor was obtained from a man aged 45-60 years with active COVID-19. Sequenced material: peripheral blood.

The CDR3 sequence is CASSTRLAGDHRRGTQYF. CDR3 DNA: TGTGCCAGCAGCACCCGACTAGCGGGAGACCATAGACGGGGGACCCAGTACTTC. The chain links TRBV21-1 to TRBJ2-5; the tabulated D call, TRBD2, remains unverified against the DNA. TRBV21-1 is a known pseudogene. The CDR3 runs to 18 residues.